This TCR beta chain stems from a study of T cell repertoires in cytomegalovirus infection (dated by TCRdb to about 2019). Regarding the study in general: The HLA type of each donor mattered for the analysis, because public TCR beta signatures pointed to carriage of CMV infection along with the matching HLA type.

Overall results and qualifications from the work: The ex vivo response was dominated by HLA-C-restricted CMV-specific TCR beta clonotypes, which also provided the single most frequent clonotype in two of eight donors. In both this cohort and an independent roughly 360-donor cohort, the cumulative frequency of public TCR beta family members distinguished carriers of CMV infection plus the relevant HLA type.

The sequencer was an Illumina HiSeq 1500. The public reads were reanalyzed by TCRdb: fastp trimming at Q25, MiXCR alignment, in-frame beta chains only. Rows are unified per CDR3 protein, each entry keeping the most common DNA and genes. This sample is represented by 35,000 to 55,000 distinct CDR3 sequences; 20% to 25% of them were singletons. The top ten constitute approximately 18% of the sample. Cut back by 7 bases and 6 bases, the V and J ends lie 17 bases apart. The CDR3 starts with the cysteine, ends with the phenylalanine, and has 14 residues. CDR3 DNA is the only sequence kept; it has 42 bases, read in frame from the first base. CDR1 is given as MNHEY and CDR2 as SVGAGI, both from the germline V gene. Only a few counts were recorded for this clonotype. The specificity of this receptor is unknown. No clone much larger than this one lies a single base away; base qualities are absent.

This receptor was identified in a human donor in good health (CMV status not recorded). Some clones in this sample may be carry-over from other donors' samples. The sequenced material came from PBMCs, sequenced either directly or after in vitro stimulation (not recorded which). The chain links TRBV6-5 with TRBJ2-3; the D gene is perhaps TRBD2, on 6 matching bases. The base sequence is TGTGCCAGCAAAAGTAGCGGAGAGGGGGATACGCAGTATTTT. Protein translation: CASKSSGEGDTQYF.